Below are 10 T cell receptor beta chains sequenced from a single sample in a study of T cell responses to AZD1222 COVID-19 vaccine. The table came from immunoSEQ multiplex PCR; TCRdb's copy has only in-frame clones and leaves some out. This table holds about 84,000 clones, about 90% found once. The sequenced sample was peripheral blood, obtained on day 0 of AZD1222 vaccination. The receptors were sampled from an adult in good health.

This chain joins TRBV4-3 and TRBJ1-1; D is ambiguous. Trimming cost V 0 bases and J 6 bases, with 17 bases left between them. This CDR3 comprises 16 residues. The germline CDR1 and CDR2 sequences are LGHNA and YSLEER. The CDR3 DNA reads TGCGCCAGCAGCCAAGAACTCTCTCTTCTCAAGTCTGAAGCTTTCTTT. Its translation: CASSQELSLLKSEAFF.

The gene calls are TRBV7-9 and TRBJ2-1, with TRBD2 as a possible D gene (6 bases). CDR3 size: 15 residues. The V end lost 3 bases, the J end lost 4 bases, and 13 bases lay between the germline ends. Looked up from germline, CDR1 is SEHNR and CDR2 is FQNEAQ (reference sequence). The CDR3 nucleotides are TGTGCCAGCAGCTTTACGGGAGCGTTTTACAATGAGCAGTTCTTC. Translated: CASSFTGAFYNEQFF.

This clone was observed a few times. The V call is TRBV11-3, the J call TRBJ2-1, with 14 nucleotides matching TRBD2. Germline assignment: CDR1 SGHNT and CDR2 YENEEA. The junction had 5 bases not matched to a gene; V was cut back by 4 bases and J by 6 bases. The CDR3 spans 16 residues. CDR3 sequence reads: CASSWGLAGVGNEQFF. The DNA for the CDR3 is TGTGCCAGCAGCTGGGGACTAGCGGGAGTAGGCAATGAGCAGTTCTTC.

The chain carries TRBV6-2 or TRBV6-3 and TRBJ1-5, with D possibly being TRBD1 (6 bases). The CDR3 sequence is 15 residues long. V lost 6 bases, J lost 7 bases, and 19 bases lay in between. The germline gives CDR1 MNHEY, CDR2 SVGEGT. The CDR3: CASRPTGGQGQPQHF. CDR3 in DNA: TGTGCCAGCAGACCTACCGGCGGGCAGGGGCAGCCCCAGCATTTT.

V usage is TRBV11-2 and J usage is TRBJ2-2; TRBD1 or TRBD2 may be the D gene (6 bases each). The CDR3 contains 16 residues. The ends were cut back, 5 bases at V and 0 bases at J, with 13 bases in the middle. Germline V gene data show CDR1 as SGHAT and CDR2 as FQNNGV. The CDR3, as DNA: TGTGCCAGCAGCCCCCTCGGGGGCCCGAACACCGGGGAGCTGTTTTTT. The encoded protein is CASSPLGGPNTGELFF.

This clone has only one observation. The chain combines TRBV19 with TRBJ1-1; a weak D match, TRBD1 (5 bases). The V gene's germline CDR1 is LNHDA and CDR2 SQIVND (reference sequence). The CDR3 is 14 residues long. The germline V and J ends were trimmed by 4 bases and 1 base, with 10 bases remaining between them. DNA for the CDR3: TGTGCCAGTAGTAAGGACACCCGGAACACTGAAGCTTTCTTT. Its translation: CASSKDTRNTEAFF.

The V and J genes are TRBV9 and TRBJ2-1, with 8 bases aligning to TRBD2. Germline V gives CDR1 SGDLS, CDR2 YYNGEE. V was clipped by 6 bases and J by 7 bases; unmatched bases: 12. There are 15 residues in the CDR3. CDR3 protein: CASNPRAGGLNEQFF. The CDR3, as DNA: TGTGCCAGCAACCCCCGCGCGGGAGGTTTAAATGAGCAGTTCTTC.

The rearrangement links TRBV5-1 to TRBJ1-5, with 9 bases fitting TRBD1. Per germline, CDR1 SGHRS and CDR2 YFSETQ. J lost 2 bases, V lost 0 bases, and 0 bases had no gene match. The CDR3 is 15 residues long. This chain's CDR3 is CASSLGTGGNQPQHF. The DNA for the CDR3 is TGCGCCAGCAGCTTGGGGACAGGGGGCAATCAGCCCCAGCATTTT.

A word on this clone: The germline gene is not matched at one end of the junction; a read error may be the cause. This chain links TRBV7-8 with TRBJ1-2; D ambiguous. Germline-derived CDR1 and CDR2 are SGHVS and FQNEAQ. This CDR3 spans 14 amino acids. The CDR3: CASSFYGIRDFPHF. Written as DNA, the CDR3 is TGTGCCAGCAGCTTCTACGGGATCAGAGATTTCCCCCACTTC.

The chain is built from TRBV5-1 and TRBJ1-1; 8 bases map to TRBD1. The junction had 12 bases not matched to a gene; V was cut back by 7 bases and J by 1 base. There are 16 residues in the CDR3. CDR1 and CDR2 (germline): SGHRS, YFSETQ. CDR3 sequence reads: CASSRQGSGGNTEAFF. The CDR3, as DNA: TGCGCCAGCTCACGACAGGGGAGCGGAGGGAACACTGAAGCTTTCTTT.